The 17 T cell receptor beta chains presented below share a single source sample, sequenced in a study of identical twins. TCRdb itself ran the 5' RACE reads through MiXCR, one entry per CDR3 protein. This sample carries approximately 140,000 distinct CDR3 sequences, 3% to 4.5% of them seen once, and the ten largest clones take around 8.1%. Sequenced material: memory T cells sorted from blood. The receptors were sampled from a man in his late teens or twenties in good health.

This clonotype was found many times. This chain links TRBV12-3 or TRBV12-4 with TRBJ1-2; a possible D gene is TRBD1 (6 bases). Trimming pared 5 bases from V and 4 bases from J, leaving 17 bases between. The CDR3 extends over 15 amino acids. This CDR3 reads CASSPDRRMGYGYTF. The CDR3 DNA sequence: TGTGCCAGCAGTCCCGACAGGCGTATGGGCTATGGCTACACCTTC.

This clonotype was counted only a few times. V and J are TRBV11-2 and TRBJ2-1; D uncertain. CDR1 and CDR2 from the germline V gene are SGHAT and FQNNGV. The CDR3 extends over 14 amino acids. With 1 base removed from V and 3 bases from J, the gap between germline ends came to 7 bases. CDR3 region: CASSLVVSYNEQFF. In nucleotides, the CDR3 is TGTGCCAGCAGCTTAGTCGTCAGCTACAATGAGCAGTTCTTC.

This clonotype was seen ten or more times. The CDR3: CAISEASGGTGELFF. The CDR3 nucleotides are TGTGCCATCAGTGAGGCCTCAGGTGGGACCGGGGAGCTGTTTTTT. The rearrangement joins TRBV10-3 to TRBJ2-2; D is unresolved. Trimming stripped 2 bases from V and 5 bases from J, with 12 bases between. CDR1 is ENHRY and CDR2 is SYGVKD in the germline V gene. This CDR3 comprises 15 residues.

V gene TRBV6-2 or TRBV6-3 combines with J gene TRBJ2-5; the D gene is possibly TRBD1 (6 bases). Germline assignment: CDR1 MNHEY and CDR2 SVGEGT. The CDR3 runs to 15 residues. V was clipped by 2 bases and J by 5 bases, with 15 bases between them. For the CDR3, the DNA is TGTGCCAGCAGTTACACAGGGAGTACCCGGGAGACCCAGTACTTC. Its translation is CASSYTGSTRETQYF.

This sequence joins TRBV7-6 and TRBJ2-1; 7 nucleotides line up with TRBD2. The germline V gene has CDR1 SGHVS and CDR2 FNYEAQ. V shed 4 bases and J 0 bases; nucleotides not matched to a gene: 3. CDR3 size: 15 residues. As DNA, the CDR3 is TGTGCCAGCAGCTCGCGGGAGAGCTCCTACAATGAGCAGTTCTTC. Protein product: CASSSRESSYNEQFF.

This clonotype was counted at least ten times. This chain connects TRBV2 to TRBJ2-2, with 9 nucleotides matching TRBD2. J was trimmed by 4 bases and V by 2 bases; bases with no gene match: 2. This CDR3 spans 15 amino acids. CDR1 SNHLY and CDR2 FYNNEI come from the germline V gene. The CDR3 bases are TGTGCCAGCAGTGAAATAGCGGGAGTCACCGGGGAGCTGTTTTTT. Its translation is CASSEIAGVTGELFF.

This clonotype was seen at least ten times. This chain uses TRBV27 with TRBJ2-7, with a tentative D call TRBD1 (6 bases). Germline V CDR1 and CDR2: MNHEY, SMNVEV (reference sequence). This CDR3 contains 8 residues. As DNA, the CDR3 is TGTGCATACAGGGACGGGTACGTC. This translates into CAYRDGYV.

This clonotype was counted at least ten times. The chain is built from TRBV2 and TRBJ2-6; D possibly uses TRBD1 or TRBD2 (5 bases each). Trimming removed 7 bases at V and 2 bases at J, with 12 bases between. From germline, CDR1 is SNHLY and CDR2 FYNNEI. This CDR3 has 15 residues. CDR3 DNA: TGTGCCAGCACCACTCGGGGCGCTGGGGCCAACGTCCTGACTTTC. As protein: CASTTRGAGANVLTF.

This clonotype showed up many times. J is TRBJ2-3 and V is TRBV10-3; D ambiguous. The CDR3 extends over 13 amino acids. CDR1 is ENHRY and CDR2 is SYGVKD in the germline V gene. Deletions cut 4 bases from V and 0 bases from J, with 5 bases between. CDR3 sequence: CAISGRSTDTQYF. CDR3 DNA sequence: TGTGCCATCAGTGGACGGAGCACAGATACGCAGTATTTT.

This clonotype was seen repeatedly, ten times or more. The CDR3 region is CASSVGQGLNEQFF. CDR3 nucleotide sequence: TGCGCCAGCAGCGTAGGACAGGGTTTGAATGAGCAGTTCTTC. J is TRBJ2-1 and V is TRBV5-1, with 8 positions matching TRBD1. This CDR3 region has 14 residues. Germline CDR1 reads SGHRS; CDR2 reads YFSETQ. V trimming: 4 bases; J trimming: 7 bases; junction bases outside the gene matches: 7.

There are many counts of this clonotype. The chain recombines TRBV18 with TRBJ2-1; 12 bases fit TRBD1. Trimming removed 0 bases from V and 7 bases from J; junction bases left unmatched: 4. The germline V gene encodes CDR1 KGHSH and CDR2 LQKENI. The CDR3 covers 16 residues. This chain's CDR3 is CASSPPWDRGRNEQFF. CDR3 nucleotides: TGTGCCAGCTCACCACCGTGGGACAGGGGGCGGAATGAGCAGTTCTTC.

This clonotype was seen many times. The chain recombines TRBV7-6 with TRBJ2-1; possibly TRBD2 for D (5 bases). Trimming left V 1 base short and J 5 bases short, with 9 bases between. Per germline, CDR1 SGHVS and CDR2 FNYEAQ. The CDR3 loop spans 14 amino acids. For the CDR3, the DNA is TGTGCCAGCAGCTTAGGGACGGGAAACAATGAGCAGTTCTTC. Protein: CASSLGTGNNEQFF.

This clonotype has a single count. The chain joins TRBV28 to TRBJ2-5; D is possibly TRBD1 or TRBD2 (5 bases each). The CDR3 contains 15 residues. Germline V gives CDR1 MDHEN, CDR2 SYDVKM. Trimming pared 5 bases from V and 7 bases from J, leaving 20 bases between. CDR3 region: CASSKPGPIYATQYF. Written as DNA, the CDR3 is TGTGCCAGCAGTAAACCGGGACCGATTTATGCGACCCAGTACTTC.

The chain employs TRBV2 and TRBJ2-7, with 7 bases identical to TRBD2. J was trimmed by 2 bases and V by 7 bases; bases with no gene match: 5. Germline V CDR1 and CDR2: SNHLY, FYNNEI. The length of the CDR3 is 13 residues. CDR3 residues: CASTLGRTYEQYV. CDR3 nucleotides: TGTGCCAGCACTCTCGGGAGGACCTACGAGCAGTACGTC.

This chain links TRBV5-6 with TRBJ2-1; D unresolved. This CDR3 is 15 amino acids long. Germline CDR1 reads SGHDT; CDR2 reads YYEEEE. The V end lost 3 bases, the J end lost 7 bases, and 17 bases lay between the germline ends. The CDR3 DNA reads as TGTGCCAGCAGCTCGCCGATTCCATCGACAAATGAGCAGTTCTTC. Translation gives CASSSPIPSTNEQFF.

This clonotype was counted ten times or more. No conserved phenylalanine or tryptophan is present at the end of the CDR3, so a read error is the likely explanation. The limits of the CDR3 on the DNA are not certain, so only TCRdb's listed CDR3 is given. V is TRBV5-6 and J is TRBJ2-1; TRBD2, the table's D call, lacks a check against the DNA. Germline V gives CDR1 SGHDT, CDR2 YYEEEE. The CDR3 region is 12 residues in length, termini included. This CDR3 is CASSSGLRLAAL.

This clonotype was seen at least ten times. The chain recombines TRBV2 with TRBJ1-1; possibly TRBD1 for D (5 bases). Trimming removed 8 bases at V and 4 bases at J, with 11 bases between. The length of the CDR3 is 12 residues. In germline, CDR1 is SNHLY, CDR2 FYNNEI. The DNA of the CDR3 is TGTGCCAGCGGGACGGGAGTCACTGAAGCTTTCTTT. Amino acids: CASGTGVTEAFF. The complete variable domain, with remaining parts taken from reference TRBV2 and TRBJ1-1, reads EPEVTQTPSHQVTQMGQEVILRCVPISNHLYFYWYRQILGQKVEFLVSFYNNEISEKSEIFDDQFSVERPDGSNFTLKIRSTKLEDSAMYFCASGTGVTEAFFGQGTRLTVV.